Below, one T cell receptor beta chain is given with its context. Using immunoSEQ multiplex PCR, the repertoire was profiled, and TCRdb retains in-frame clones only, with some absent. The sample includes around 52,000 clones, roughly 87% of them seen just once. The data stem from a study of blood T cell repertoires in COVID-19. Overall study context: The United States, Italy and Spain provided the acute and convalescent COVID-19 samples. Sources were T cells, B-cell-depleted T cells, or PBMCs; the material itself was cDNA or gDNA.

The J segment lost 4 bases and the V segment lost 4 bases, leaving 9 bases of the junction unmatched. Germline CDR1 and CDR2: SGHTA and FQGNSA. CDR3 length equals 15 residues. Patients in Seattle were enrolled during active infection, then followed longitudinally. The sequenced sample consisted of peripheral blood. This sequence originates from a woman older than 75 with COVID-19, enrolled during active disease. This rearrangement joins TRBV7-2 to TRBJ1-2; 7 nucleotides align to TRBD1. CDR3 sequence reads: CASSSHPTGRYGYTF. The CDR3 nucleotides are TGTGCCAGCAGCTCCCATCCGACAGGGCGCTATGGCTACACCTTC.